Sequencing of this T cell receptor (beta chain) was carried out in a study of OX40 agonist ivuxolimab in advanced cancers. At the level of the study: Three patients, one with hepatocellular carcinoma and two with cutaneous melanoma, responded partially.

The repertoire was sequenced with immunoSEQ multiplex PCR; TCRdb's copy has only in-frame clones and lacks some. The sample lists tens of thousands of clones, less than 90% occurring once. Source: CD4+ or CD8+ T cells sorted from blood, taken in a trial of the OX40 agonist ivuxolimab. The TCR originated in an adult with an advanced solid tumor such as melanoma, head and neck, liver or kidney cancer.

The CDR3, as DNA: TGTGCCAGTAGTATGGGAGCTAGGGGTCGCATGAACACTGAAGCTTTCTTT. Amino acids: CASSMGARGRMNTEAFF. J is TRBJ1-1 and V is TRBV19, with D tentatively TRBD1 (5 bases). CDR1 and CDR2 from the germline V gene are LNHDA and SQIVND (reference sequence). Deletions cut 3 bases from V and 0 bases from J, with 17 bases between. The CDR3 extends over 17 amino acids.